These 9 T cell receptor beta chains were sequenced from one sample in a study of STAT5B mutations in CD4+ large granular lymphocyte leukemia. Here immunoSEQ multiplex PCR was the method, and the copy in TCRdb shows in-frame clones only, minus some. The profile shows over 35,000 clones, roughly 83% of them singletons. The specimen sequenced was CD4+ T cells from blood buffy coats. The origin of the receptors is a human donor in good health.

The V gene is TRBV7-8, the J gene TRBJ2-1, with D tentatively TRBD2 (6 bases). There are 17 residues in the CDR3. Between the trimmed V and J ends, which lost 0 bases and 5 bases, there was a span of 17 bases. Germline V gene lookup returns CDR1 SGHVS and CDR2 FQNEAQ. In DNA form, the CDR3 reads TGTGCCAGCAGCTTAGCGCGGGGCGACTACCGGAACAATGAGCAGTTCTTC. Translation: CASSLARGDYRNNEQFF. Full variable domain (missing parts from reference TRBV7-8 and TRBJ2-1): GAGVSQSPRYKVAKRGQDVALRCDPISGHVSLFWYQQALGQGPEFLTYFQNEAQLDKSGLPSDRFFAERPEGSVSTLKIQRTQQEDSAVYLCASSLARGDYRNNEQFFGPGTRLTVL.

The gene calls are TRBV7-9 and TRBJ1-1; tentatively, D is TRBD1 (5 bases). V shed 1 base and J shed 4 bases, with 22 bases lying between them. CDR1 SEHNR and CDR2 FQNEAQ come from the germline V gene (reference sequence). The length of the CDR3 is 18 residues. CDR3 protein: CASSLGATPRGDTTEAFF. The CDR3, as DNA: TGTGCCAGCAGCTTAGGAGCGACACCCCGGGGGGATACCACTGAAGCTTTCTTT.

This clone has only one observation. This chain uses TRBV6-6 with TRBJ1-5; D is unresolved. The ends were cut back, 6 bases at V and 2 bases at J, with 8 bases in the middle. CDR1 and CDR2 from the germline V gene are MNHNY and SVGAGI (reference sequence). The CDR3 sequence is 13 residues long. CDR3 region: CASRYGGNQPQHF. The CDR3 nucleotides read TGTGCCAGCAGGTACGGTGGCAATCAGCCCCAGCATTTT.

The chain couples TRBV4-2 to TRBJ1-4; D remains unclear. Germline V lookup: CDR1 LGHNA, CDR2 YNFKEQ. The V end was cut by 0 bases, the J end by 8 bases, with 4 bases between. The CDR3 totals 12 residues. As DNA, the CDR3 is TGTGCCAGCAGCCAAGAGGGCGAAAAACTGTTTTTT. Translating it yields CASSQEGEKLFF.

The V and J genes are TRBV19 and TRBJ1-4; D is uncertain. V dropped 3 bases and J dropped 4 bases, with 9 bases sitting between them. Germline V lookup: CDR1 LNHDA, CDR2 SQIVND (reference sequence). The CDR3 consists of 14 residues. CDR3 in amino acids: CASSINGINEKLFF. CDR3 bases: TGTGCCAGTAGTATTAACGGGATTAATGAAAAACTGTTTTTT.

The CDR3 here is CASSPGGLGNEQFF. The CDR3 nucleotides read TGTGCCAGCAGCCCAGGGGGGTTGGGCAATGAGCAGTTCTTC. The chain links TRBV11-3 to TRBJ2-1; D is possibly TRBD1 (7 bases). This CDR3 is built from 14 residues. Germline CDR1 reads SGHNT; CDR2 reads YENEEA. V gave up 5 bases and J gave up 6 bases, with 14 bases separating them.

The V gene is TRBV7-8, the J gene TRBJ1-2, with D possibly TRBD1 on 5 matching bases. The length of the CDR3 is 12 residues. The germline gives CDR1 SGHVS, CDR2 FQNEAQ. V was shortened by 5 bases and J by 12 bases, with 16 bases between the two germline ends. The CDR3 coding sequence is TGTGCCAGCAGCCCTGTTCAGGGCCTACACACCTTC. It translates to CASSPVQGLHTF.

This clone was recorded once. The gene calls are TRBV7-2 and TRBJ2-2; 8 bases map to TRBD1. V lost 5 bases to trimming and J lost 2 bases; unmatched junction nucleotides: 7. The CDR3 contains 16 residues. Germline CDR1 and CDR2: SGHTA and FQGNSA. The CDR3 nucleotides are TGTGCCAGCAGCCCCGACAGGGGCTACAACACCGGGGAGCTGTTTTTT. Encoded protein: CASSPDRGYNTGELFF.

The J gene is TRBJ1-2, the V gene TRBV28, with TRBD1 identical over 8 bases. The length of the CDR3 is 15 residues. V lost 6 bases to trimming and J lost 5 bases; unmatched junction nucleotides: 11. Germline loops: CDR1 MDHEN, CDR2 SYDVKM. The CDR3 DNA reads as TGTGCCAGCAGACAGGGGGGGCAGTCCTCTTATGGCTACACCTTC. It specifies CASRQGGQSSYGYTF.